Listed below are T cell receptor beta chains from one sample, sequenced in a study of blood T cell repertoires in COVID-19. Generated by immunoSEQ multiplex PCR, the TCRdb table keeps only in-frame clones and is missing some. In the table there are more than 300,000 clones, roughly 90% of which are singletons. The sequenced material came from peripheral blood. The receptors were gathered from a man between 18 and 35 years old who had recovered from COVID-19. CDR3s include the opening cysteine and the closing phenylalanine or tryptophan. D genes are given only for firm matches. A row's size may be missing; if present it is once, few, many or a size class.

CDR3 protein	CDR3 DNA	clone size	V gene	J gene	D gene
CATLSSRGTDTQYF	TGTGCCACCCTGTCATCCCGGGGCACAGATACGCAGTATTTT	NA	TRBV6-5	TRBJ2-3	NA
CASLPPTSYGYTF	TGTGCCAGCTTACCACCGACATCCTATGGCTACACCTTC	NA	TRBV6-5	TRBJ1-2	NA
CASIRGSSGSGNIQYF	TGTGCCAGCATTCGGGGGAGTAGCGGGAGCGGAAACATTCAGTACTTC	NA	TRBV2	TRBJ2-4	TRBD2
CASSRGGTDTQYF	TGTGCCAGCTCACGGGGGGGCACAGATACGCAGTATTTT	NA	TRBV18	TRBJ2-3	NA
CASSQLNEGPNEKLFF	TGCGCCAGCAGCCAACTCAACGAGGGCCCAAATGAAAAACTGTTTTTT	NA	TRBV4-1	TRBJ1-4	NA
CASSYGGAGYTF	TGTGCCAGCAGTTACGGGGGGGCTGGCTACACCTTC	NA	TRBV6-5	TRBJ1-2	NA
CASSAGLRGYTF	TGTGCCAGCAGCGCGGGACTAAGGGGCTACACCTTC	NA	TRBV9	TRBJ1-2	NA
CASSSTIAGGSTDTQYF	TGCGCCAGCAGCTCCACCATAGCGGGAGGATCGACAGATACGCAGTATTTT	NA	TRBV5-1	TRBJ2-3	TRBD2
CASSEPGTGVETQYF	TGTGCCAGCAGCGAACCCGGGACAGGGGTAGAGACCCAGTACTTC	NA	TRBV4-2	TRBJ2-5	TRBD1
CASSYHQPVSGNTIYF	TGTGCCAGCAGTTACCACCAACCAGTCTCTGGAAACACCATATATTTT	NA	TRBV6-5	TRBJ1-3	NA
CASSPRAGGRTGELFF	TGTGCCAGTAGCCCAAGAGCGGGAGGGCGCACCGGGGAGCTGTTTTTT	NA	TRBV19	TRBJ2-2	TRBD2
CASSLLVRYNEQFF	TGTGCCAGCAGTTTACTAGTGCGCTACAATGAGCAGTTCTTC	NA	TRBV27	TRBJ2-1	NA
CASSRQVDGGEQYF	TGTGCCAGCAGCCGCCAAGTGGACGGAGGGGAGCAGTACTTC	once	TRBV14	TRBJ2-7	NA
CASSLRLAEETQYF	TGTGCCAGCAGTTTGAGACTAGCGGAAGAGACCCAGTACTTC	NA	TRBV6-5	TRBJ2-5	TRBD2
CASRRDSNQPQHF	TGTGCCAGCAGGAGGGATAGCAATCAGCCCCAGCATTTT	NA	TRBV19	TRBJ1-5	NA
CASSMLAHGPPGANVLTF	TGTGCCAGTAGTATGTTAGCGCACGGGCCGCCCGGGGCCAACGTCCTGACTTTC	NA	TRBV19	TRBJ2-6	NA
CASSSTTGTGNSPLHF	TGTGCCAGCAGCTCCACCACAGGGACGGGGAATTCACCCCTCCACTTT	NA	TRBV7-2	TRBJ1-6	NA
CASNLGLADTDTQYF	TGTGCCAGCAATCTCGGACTAGCGGACACAGATACGCAGTATTTT	NA	TRBV2	TRBJ2-3	TRBD2
CASSVSGSPGTEAFF	TGTGCCAGCAGCGTCTCCGGGTCCCCGGGGACTGAAGCTTTCTTT	NA	TRBV9	TRBJ1-1	NA
CASSYWAGEDGTEAFF	TGTGCCAGCAGTTATTGGGCGGGGGAGGACGGCACTGAAGCTTTCTTT	NA	TRBV6-5	TRBJ1-1	NA
CSVEPRGNTEAFF	TGCAGCGTTGAGCCCAGGGGGAACACTGAAGCTTTCTTT	NA	TRBV29-1	TRBJ1-1	NA
CASSQANEQYF	TGTGCCAGCAGTCAAGCCAACGAGCAGTACTTC	NA	TRBV6-2/TRBV6-3	TRBJ2-7	NA
CASSERGLAALSSYEQYF	TGTGCCAGCAGTGAACGCGGACTAGCGGCTTTAAGCTCCTACGAGCAGTACTTC	NA	TRBV2	TRBJ2-7	TRBD2
CASSFRLNRGLDEQYF	TGTGCCAGCAGTTTTCGGCTTAACAGGGGGCTCGACGAGCAGTACTTC	once	TRBV27	TRBJ2-7	TRBD1
CASSFLGQPNSPLHF	TGTGCCAGCAGCTTCCTAGGACAACCGAATTCACCCCTCCACTTT	NA	TRBV5-6	TRBJ1-6	NA
CASSEYGAGEKLFF	TGTGCCAGCAGTGAATATGGAGCCGGTGAAAAACTGTTTTTT	once	TRBV25-1	TRBJ1-4	NA
CASSTPDRGSYNEQFF	TGTGCCAGCAGCACACCGGACAGGGGGTCTTACAATGAGCAGTTCTTC	NA	TRBV7-9	TRBJ2-1	TRBD1
CASSLGIADTQYF	TGTGCCAGCAGCTTGGGTATAGCGGATACGCAGTATTTT	once	TRBV7-2	TRBJ2-3	NA
CASSPNPWGDEQFF	TGTGCCAGCAGCCCTAACCCTTGGGGCGATGAGCAGTTCTTC	NA	TRBV27	TRBJ2-1	NA
CATKRTVNTEAFF	TGTGCCACCAAGAGGACAGTGAACACTGAAGCTTTCTTT	NA	TRBV15	TRBJ1-1	NA
CASSRDLQGSSGANVLTF	TGTGCCAGCAGCCGTGATCTCCAGGGAAGCTCTGGGGCCAACGTCCTGACTTTC	NA	TRBV3-1/TRBV3-2	TRBJ2-6	NA
CASSPGGNDYTF	TGTGCCAGCAGCCCAGGGGGCAACGACTACACCTTC	NA	TRBV7-2	TRBJ1-2	TRBD1
CASSQHSTSGGVYNEQFF	TGCGCCAGCAGCCAACATTCAACTAGCGGGGGAGTCTACAATGAGCAGTTCTTC	NA	TRBV4-3	TRBJ2-1	TRBD2
CASRTWTSGRYEQYF	TGCGCCAGCAGGACATGGACTAGCGGGAGGTACGAGCAGTACTTC	NA	TRBV10-2	TRBJ2-7	TRBD2
CASSVAGLQGQPQHF	TGTGCCAGCAGCGTAGCAGGGCTGCAGGGTCAGCCCCAGCATTTT	NA	TRBV9	TRBJ1-5	NA
CASSRQESSYNSPLHF	TGTGCCAGCAGCAGACAGGAGAGCTCCTATAATTCACCCCTCCACTTT	NA	TRBV5-4	TRBJ1-6	NA
CAVWGTGKGAEAFF	TGTGCCGTATGGGGGACAGGGAAGGGGGCTGAAGCTTTCTTT	NA	TRBV10-3	TRBJ1-1	TRBD1
CASSELDSTGDQPQHF	TGTGCCAGCAGTGAACTGGACAGCACAGGGGATCAGCCCCAGCATTTT	NA	TRBV6-1	TRBJ1-5	TRBD1
CASSRTGTRQETQYF	TGTGCCAGCAGCCGTACAGGGACTAGACAAGAGACCCAGTACTTC	NA	TRBV14	TRBJ2-5	TRBD2
CASSLANTAEAFF	TGTGCCAGCAGCTTGGCCAACACAGCTGAAGCTTTCTTT	NA	TRBV5-8	TRBJ1-1	NA
CSVARQGGDTQYF	TGCAGCGTTGCAAGGCAGGGTGGAGATACGCAGTATTTT	NA	TRBV29-1	TRBJ2-3	NA